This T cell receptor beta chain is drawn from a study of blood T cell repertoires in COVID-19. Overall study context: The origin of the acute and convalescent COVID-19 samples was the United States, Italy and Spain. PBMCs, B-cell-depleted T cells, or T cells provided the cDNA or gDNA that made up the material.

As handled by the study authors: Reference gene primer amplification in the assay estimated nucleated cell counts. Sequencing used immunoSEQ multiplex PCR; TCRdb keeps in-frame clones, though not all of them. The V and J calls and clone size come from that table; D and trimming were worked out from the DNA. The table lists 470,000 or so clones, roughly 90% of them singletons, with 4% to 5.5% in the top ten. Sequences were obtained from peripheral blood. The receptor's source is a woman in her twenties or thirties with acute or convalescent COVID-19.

CDR3 nucleotides: TGTGCCAGCAGTTTTTCTCCTATTACCGGGGAGCTGTTTTTT. This codes for CASSFSPITGELFF. The J gene is TRBJ2-2, the V gene TRBV28; D not resolved. The CDR3 spans 14 residues. Germline loops: CDR1 MDHEN, CDR2 SYDVKM. V was pared by 3 bases and J by 5 bases, with 10 bases between.